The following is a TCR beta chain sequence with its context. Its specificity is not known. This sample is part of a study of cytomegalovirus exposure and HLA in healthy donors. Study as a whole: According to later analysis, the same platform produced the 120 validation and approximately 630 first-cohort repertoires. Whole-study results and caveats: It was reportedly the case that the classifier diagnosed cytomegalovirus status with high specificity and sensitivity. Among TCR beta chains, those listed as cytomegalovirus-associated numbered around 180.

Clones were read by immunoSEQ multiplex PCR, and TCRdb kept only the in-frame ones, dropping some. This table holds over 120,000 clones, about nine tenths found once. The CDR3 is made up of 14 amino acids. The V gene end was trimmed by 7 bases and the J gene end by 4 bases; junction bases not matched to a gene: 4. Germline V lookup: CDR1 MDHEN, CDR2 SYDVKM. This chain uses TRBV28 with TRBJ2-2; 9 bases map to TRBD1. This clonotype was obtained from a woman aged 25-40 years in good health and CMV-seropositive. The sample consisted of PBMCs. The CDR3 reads CASKRQGGTGELFF. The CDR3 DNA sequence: TGTGCCAGCAAGCGACAGGGGGGCACCGGGGAGCTGTTTTTT. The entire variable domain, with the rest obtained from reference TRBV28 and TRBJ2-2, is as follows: DVKVTQSSRYLVKRTGEKVFLECVQDMDHENMFWYRQDPGLGLRLIYFSYDVKMKEKGDIPEGYSVSREKKERFSLILESASTNQTSMYLCASKRQGGTGELFFGEGSRLTVL.